Each of the 13 T cell receptor beta chains below was sequenced from the same sample in a study of blood T cells in healthy people across ages. Primers used in a second PCR of roughly 7 to 11 cycles were a sample-barcoded 5' primer and a J-beta primer mix. TCRdb analysed the 5' RACE reads with MiXCR anew, one entry per CDR3 protein. The data hold about 570,000 distinct CDR3 sequences, with roughly 29% observed a single time. The sample comprised blood. These receptors originate from a woman in her 70s in good health.

In this sample, this clonotype turned up a few times. V and J are TRBV3-1 and TRBJ1-3, with a tentative D call TRBD1 (6 bases). The V and J ends lost 4 bases and 1 base respectively, with 8 bases between them. The length of the CDR3 is 14 residues. Germline V gene data show CDR1 as LGHDT and CDR2 as YNNKEL (reference sequence). The CDR3 nucleotides are TGTGCCAGCAGCCCTCAGGGGTCTGGAAACACCATATATTTT. Protein sequence: CASSPQGSGNTIYF.

There are a few counts of this clonotype. The chain has TRBV7-8 and TRBJ2-1; 9 nucleotides align to TRBD2. J lost 1 base, V lost 0 bases, and 4 bases had no gene match. This CDR3 has 17 residues. Germline V gene sequence: CDR1 SGHVS, CDR2 FQNEAQ. The CDR3: CASSLAGGGASYNEQFF. CDR3 sequence (DNA): TGTGCCAGCAGCTTAGCGGGCGGGGGGGCATCCTACAATGAGCAGTTCTTC.

This chain joins TRBV10-3 and TRBJ2-5, with D perhaps matching TRBD1 (6 bases). V was cut by 4 bases and J by 2 bases, with 8 bases left in between. The CDR3 contains 13 residues. CDR1 is ENHRY, CDR2 SYGVKD, per germline. The CDR3 sequence is CAISGQVQETQYF. CDR3 DNA: TGTGCCATCAGTGGACAGGTTCAAGAGACCCAGTACTTC.

This clonotype was recorded at least ten times. The gene calls are TRBV7-2 and TRBJ2-3, with D hard to call. The CDR3 is 13 amino acids. From germline, CDR1 is SGHTA and CDR2 FQGNSA. The V and J ends lost 5 bases and 6 bases respectively, with 12 bases between them. The CDR3 sequence: CASSRAQRDTQYF. CDR3 nucleotide sequence: TGTGCCAGCAGCAGGGCCCAAAGGGATACGCAGTATTTT. Supplemented by reference TRBV7-2 and TRBJ2-3, the full variable domain reads GAGVSQSPSNKVTEKGKDVELRCDPISGHTALYWYRQSLGQGLEFLIYFQGNSAPDKSGLPSDRFSAERTGGSVSTLTIQRTQQEDSAVYLCASSRAQRDTQYFGPGTRLTVL.

The chain combines TRBV4-3 with TRBJ1-6; 7 bases are a match to TRBD1. Unmatched junction bases numbered 6, after V lost 3 bases and J lost 1 base. CDR3 length: 17 residues. Germline assignment: CDR1 LGHNA and CDR2 YSLEER. The CDR3 nucleotides read TGCGCCAGCAGCCACGTCGGGACAGTGTCCTATAATTCACCCCTCCACTTT. Amino acids: CASSHVGTVSYNSPLHF.

The V and J genes are TRBV30 and TRBJ2-5; TRBD2 agrees at 12 bases. The tail of the sequence fits TRBJ2-1 better, so the J call may be wrong. The V gene's germline CDR1 is GTSNPN and CDR2 SVGIG (reference sequence). The CDR3 has 16 amino acids. CDR3 in DNA: TGTGCCTGGAGCGCCGGACTAGCGGGGATGTCGGATGAGCAGTTCTTC. This gives the protein CAWSAGLAGMSDEQFF.

There are a few counts of this clonotype. The chain combines TRBV29-1 with TRBJ2-5, with D perhaps TRBD2 (6 bases). V was pared by 4 bases and J by 4 bases, with 13 bases between. The CDR3 extends over 13 amino acids. Germline lookup yields CDR1 SQVTM and CDR2 ANQGSEA. CDR3 coding DNA: TGCAGCGTTGGACCCGGGAGCTTAGAGACCCAGTACTTC. It is translated as CSVGPGSLETQYF.

The gene calls are TRBV7-3 and TRBJ2-1, with 12 bases aligning to TRBD2. The V gene end was trimmed by 5 bases and the J gene end by 4 bases; junction bases not matched to a gene: 3. The CDR3 runs 15 residues. Germline-derived CDR1 and CDR2 are SGHTA and FQGTGA. CDR3 protein: CASSPSGGGYNEQFF. Written as DNA, the CDR3 is TGTGCCAGCAGCCCTAGCGGGGGGGGGTACAATGAGCAGTTCTTC.

The V call is TRBV15, the J call TRBJ2-3; D unresolved. V was shortened by 0 bases and J by 2 bases, with 12 bases between the two germline ends. The germline gives CDR1 LNHNV, CDR2 YYDKDF (reference sequence). The CDR3 has 16 residues. CDR3 sequence (DNA): TGTGCCACCAGCAGAGATAGATCAGCTACCACAGATACGCAGTATTTT. Translation gives CATSRDRSATTDTQYF.

The CDR3: CASSVGAEANYGYTF. The CDR3 bases are TGTGCCAGCAGCGTAGGGGCAGAAGCTAACTATGGCTACACCTTC. V gene TRBV9 combines with J gene TRBJ1-2; D not resolved. The CDR3 contains 15 residues. Germline CDR1 and CDR2: SGDLS and YYNGEE. V lost 0 bases to trimming and J lost 0 bases, with 9 bases between them.

This clonotype was picked up a small number of times. The chain employs TRBV9 and TRBJ2-5; D perhaps matches TRBD2 (6 bases). Germline CDR1 and CDR2: SGDLS and YYNGEE. The CDR3 extends over 15 amino acids. V lost 3 bases, J lost 9 bases, and 21 bases lay in between. The CDR3 region has the DNA TGTGCCAGCAGCGGGGGGAGGACTCCCGGAATCGCCCAGTACTTC. It encodes CASSGGRTPGIAQYF. Full variable domain (remainder filled in from reference TRBV9 and TRBJ2-5): DSGVTQTPKHLITATGQRVTLRCSPRSGDLSVYWYQQSLDQGLQFLIQYYNGEERAKGNILERFSAQQFPDLHSELNLSSLELGDSALYFCASSGGRTPGIAQYFGPGTRLLVL.

Ten or more counts support this clonotype. V gene TRBV7-2 combines with J gene TRBJ2-5; D gene unclear. CDR3 size: 15 residues. CDR1 and CDR2 from the germline V gene are SGHTA and FQGNSA. Trimming pared 5 bases from V and 7 bases from J, leaving 20 bases between. The CDR3 loop is CASSPSGVAIGTQYF. In nucleotides, the CDR3 is TGTGCCAGCAGCCCCTCGGGCGTTGCGATAGGGACCCAGTACTTC.

V gene TRBV12-3 or TRBV12-4 combines with J gene TRBJ2-3; a weak D match, TRBD2 (5 bases). The CDR3 totals 15 residues. Trimming left V 6 bases short and J 0 bases short, with 13 bases between. The CDR3 loop reads CASRARRGSTDTQYF. For the CDR3, the DNA is TGTGCCAGCAGGGCCCGCAGAGGGAGCACAGATACGCAGTATTTT.